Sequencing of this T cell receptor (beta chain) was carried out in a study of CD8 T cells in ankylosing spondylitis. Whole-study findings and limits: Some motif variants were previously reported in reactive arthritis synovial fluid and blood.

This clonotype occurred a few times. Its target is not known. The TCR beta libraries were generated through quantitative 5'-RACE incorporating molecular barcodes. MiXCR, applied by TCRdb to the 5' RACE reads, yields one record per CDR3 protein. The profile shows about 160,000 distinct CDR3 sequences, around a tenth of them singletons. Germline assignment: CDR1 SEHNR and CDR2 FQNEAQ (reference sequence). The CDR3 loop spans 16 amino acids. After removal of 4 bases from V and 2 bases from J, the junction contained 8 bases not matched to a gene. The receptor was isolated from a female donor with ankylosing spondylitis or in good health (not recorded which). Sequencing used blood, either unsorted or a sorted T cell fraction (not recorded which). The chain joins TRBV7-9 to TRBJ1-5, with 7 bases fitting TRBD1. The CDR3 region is CASSSDRTRGNQPQHF. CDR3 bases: TGTGCCAGCAGCTCGGACAGGACACGGGGCAATCAGCCCCAGCATTTT.